These 20 T cell receptor beta chains came from one sample sequenced in a study of technical replicates of blood from a handful of donors. Sequenced by immunoSEQ multiplex PCR; TCRdb stores in-frame clones only, minus some. The sample yields over 90,000 clones, 95% seen once. Input material: T cells isolated from PBMCs. The receptors derive from a human donor in good health.

The rearrangement links TRBV10-3 to TRBJ2-7; D is perhaps TRBD2 (6 bases). Germline V gives CDR1 ENHRY, CDR2 SYGVKD. The ends were cut back, 3 bases at V and 3 bases at J, with 15 bases in the middle. The CDR3 spans 15 residues. The CDR3 DNA reads as TGTGCCATCAGTGAATCGGGGGAGAGCTTCTACGAGCAGTACTTC. This codes for CAISESGESFYEQYF.

The genes are TRBV4-1 and TRBJ2-1, with 7 bases matching TRBD2. Germline V gene lookup returns CDR1 MGHRA and CDR2 YSYEKL. The CDR3 totals 16 residues. V lost 1 base and J lost 7; bases outside the gene matches: 10. The CDR3 DNA reads as TGCGCCAGCAGCCAAGGATTGGGCGGGAGTGGTAATGAGCAGTTCTTC. Protein: CASSQGLGGSGNEQFF.

The V call is TRBV23-1, the J call TRBJ2-7; 14 positions agree with TRBD2. TRBV23-1 qualifies as an ORF whose function is uncertain. This CDR3 has 18 residues. Unmatched junction bases numbered 13, after V lost 3 bases and J lost 6 bases. The CDR3 coding sequence is TGCGCCAGCAGTCACCTTGAGGGACTAGCGGGAGAGCACGGCGAGCAGTACTTC. It yields the protein CASSHLEGLAGEHGEQYF.

V gene TRBV30 combines with J gene TRBJ2-7; perhaps TRBD2 as D (6 bases). The V and J ends lost 5 bases and 7 bases respectively, with 15 bases between them. This CDR3 region has 12 residues. Germline values: CDR1 GTSNPN, CDR2 SVGIG (reference sequence). This CDR3 reads CAWGRLGGEQYF. Written as DNA, the CDR3 is TGTGCCTGGGGGAGACTCGGGGGAGAGCAGTACTTC.

This sequence joins TRBV7-3 and TRBJ1-1, with 7 bases aligning to TRBD1. CDR1 is SGHTA and CDR2 is FQGTGA in the germline V gene. CDR3 length: 18 residues. V dropped 5 bases and J dropped 1; count of bases not matched to a gene: 16. The DNA for the CDR3 is TGTGCCAGCAGCAAATATGGGACAGCCGTGGGGGAGAACACTGAAGCTTTCTTT. It specifies CASSKYGTAVGENTEAFF.

J is TRBJ2-1 and V is TRBV5-1; D is possibly TRBD2 (5 bases). Trimming removed 3 bases from V and 7 bases from J, with 8 bases in between. This CDR3 is 12 amino acids long. Germline V gene sequence: CDR1 SGHRS, CDR2 YFSETQ. The CDR3 loop reads CASSSDLNEQFF. The DNA of the CDR3 is TGCGCCAGCAGCTCGGACTTAAATGAGCAGTTCTTC.

The V call is TRBV11-2, the J call TRBJ2-3, with D perhaps TRBD2 (6 bases). This CDR3 is 13 amino acids long. Between the trimmed V and J ends, which lost 9 bases and 2 bases, there was a span of 12 bases. Germline CDR1 is SGHAT and CDR2 is FQNNGV. The CDR3 protein is CASTGRFTDTQYF. The DNA for the CDR3 is TGTGCCAGTACCGGGAGATTCACAGATACGCAGTATTTT. Looking up the rest from reference TRBV11-2 and TRBJ2-3 gives the full variable domain: EAGVAQSPRYKIIEKRQSVAFWCNPISGHATLYWYQQILGQGPKLLIQFQNNGVVDDSQLPKDRFSAERLKGVDSTLKIQPAKLEDSAVYLCASTGRFTDTQYFGPGTRLTVL.

The CDR3: CASRVQGANEQFF. The CDR3 DNA reads as TGTGCCAGCAGAGTACAGGGGGCCAATGAGCAGTTCTTC. The V and J genes are TRBV5-5 and TRBJ2-1, with TRBD1 identical over 9 bases. This CDR3 comprises 13 residues. The V gene end was trimmed by 5 bases and the J gene end by 6 bases; junction bases not matched to a gene: 3. Germline loops: CDR1 SGHKS, CDR2 YYEKEE (reference sequence).

The chain recombines TRBV5-1 with TRBJ1-2; D is possibly TRBD1 (6 bases). The germline V and J ends were trimmed by 0 bases and 3 bases, with 12 bases remaining between them. Germline values: CDR1 SGHRS, CDR2 YFSETQ. CDR3 size: 15 residues. CDR3 residues: CASSLGPTGYYGYTF. CDR3 coding DNA: TGCGCCAGCAGCTTGGGGCCAACAGGGTACTATGGCTACACCTTC.

This chain uses TRBV7-8 with TRBJ2-1; 8 bases map to TRBD2. The CDR3 extends over 14 amino acids. With V trimmed by 1 base and J by 14 bases, 10 bases remained unmatched. Germline CDR1 is SGHVS and CDR2 is FQNEAQ. The CDR3 region has the DNA TGTGCCAGCAGCTTAGATGCTTCGGGACTAGAGGAGTTCTTC. It encodes CASSLDASGLEEFF. The complete variable domain, with remaining parts taken from reference TRBV7-8 and TRBJ2-1, reads GAGVSQSPRYKVAKRGQDVALRCDPISGHVSLFWYQQALGQGPEFLTYFQNEAQLDKSGLPSDRFFAERPEGSVSTLKIQRTQQEDSAVYLCASSLDASGLEEFFGPGTRLTVL.

This chain connects TRBV20-1 to TRBJ2-5; D is ambiguous. The end of the DNA fits TRBJ2-7 better, so the J call may be wrong. Germline loops: CDR1 DFQATT, CDR2 SNEGSKA (reference sequence). This CDR3 has 11 amino acids. CDR3 DNA sequence: TGCAGTGCTCCTCGTGGTCACGAGCAGTACTTC. Protein product: CSAPRGHEQYF.

This rearrangement joins TRBV29-1 to TRBJ2-7, with 7 bases lining up with TRBD2. J lost 3 bases, V lost 4 bases, and 6 bases had no gene match. Germline CDR1 reads SQVTM; CDR2 reads ANQGSEA. CDR3 length: 13 amino acids. As DNA, the CDR3 is TGCAGCGTTGTGGGGGGGGTGAACTACGAGCAGTACTTC. It is translated as CSVVGGVNYEQYF.

The chain combines TRBV7-7 with TRBJ2-7, with D possibly matching TRBD1 (5 bases). The CDR3 length is 13 residues. Germline CDR1 is SSHAT and CDR2 is FNYEAQ (reference sequence). The germline V and J ends were trimmed by 5 bases and 2 bases, with 10 bases remaining between them. This chain's CDR3 is CASSQGLTYEQYF. CDR3 in DNA: TGTGCCAGCAGCCAGGGCTTAACCTACGAGCAGTACTTC.

The CDR3 nucleotides read TGTGCCAGCAGCCTGGACAGGCAAGAGACCCAGTACTTC. This translates into CASSLDRQETQYF. V usage is TRBV13 and J usage is TRBJ2-5, with 7 bases matching TRBD1. V trimming: 5 bases; J trimming: 2 bases; junction bases outside the gene matches: 2. The CDR3 covers 13 residues. Germline V gives CDR1 PRHDT, CDR2 FYEKMQ (reference sequence).

This sequence joins TRBV2 and TRBJ2-7; D may be TRBD2 (6 bases). This CDR3 spans 14 amino acids. With 7 bases removed from V and 2 bases from J, the gap between germline ends came to 15 bases. Germline CDR1 is SNHLY and CDR2 is FYNNEI. DNA for the CDR3: TGTGCCAGCACTGGGGGGAGGATTCCCTACGAGCAGTACTTC. Translating it yields CASTGGRIPYEQYF.

The CDR3 reads CASSLATAGGADTQYF. The DNA of the CDR3 is TGCGCCAGCAGCTTGGCCACTGCGGGAGGGGCAGATACGCAGTATTTT. This chain connects TRBV5-1 to TRBJ2-3; 9 positions match TRBD2. The CDR3 runs 16 residues. Trimming at V came to 0 bases and at J to 4 bases, leaving 6 bases not matched to a gene. The germline gives CDR1 SGHRS, CDR2 YFSETQ.

V gene TRBV7-9 combines with J gene TRBJ1-6, with D possibly TRBD1 on 6 matching bases. Germline V lookup: CDR1 SEHNR, CDR2 FQNEAQ (reference sequence). The CDR3 loop spans 18 amino acids. V was pared by 5 bases and J by 6 bases, with 23 bases between. For the CDR3, the DNA is TGTGCCAGCAGCCGCACCAACGCCCGGGACAAAATTAATTCACCCCTCCACTTT. Its translation: CASSRTNARDKINSPLHF.

V and J are TRBV19 and TRBJ2-2; perhaps TRBD2 as D (5 bases). This CDR3 has 15 amino acids. Per the germline V gene, CDR1 is LNHDA and CDR2 is SQIVND (reference sequence). V gave up 5 bases and J gave up 6 bases, with 16 bases separating them. For the CDR3, the DNA is TGTGCCAGTAGTCTCAATAGCGTGGTTCCCGGGGAGCTGTTTTTT. As protein: CASSLNSVVPGELFF.

V is TRBV4-1 and J is TRBJ2-3; TRBD2 matches at 9 bases. Germline CDR1 reads MGHRA; CDR2 reads YSYEKL. J was trimmed by 0 bases and V by 1 base; bases with no gene match: 2. The CDR3 is made up of 16 amino acids. CDR3 amino acids: CASSQATSGSTDTQYF. The CDR3 bases are TGCGCCAGCAGCCAAGCAACTAGCGGGAGCACAGATACGCAGTATTTT.

This clone was counted a single time. The chain carries TRBV28 and TRBJ1-2, with 7 bases aligning to TRBD1. There are 14 residues in the CDR3. V trimming: 5 bases; J trimming: 5 bases; junction bases outside the gene matches: 8. Germline V CDR1 and CDR2: MDHEN, SYDVKM. The CDR3 bases are TGTGCCAGCAGTCCCGACAGGGTAGCGTATGGCTACACCTTC. This translates into CASSPDRVAYGYTF.